The rows below give T cell receptor beta chains drawn from one sample of a study of T cell responses to AZD1222 COVID-19 vaccine. Here immunoSEQ multiplex PCR was the method, and the copy in TCRdb shows in-frame clones only, minus some. Of some 88,000 clones in the sample, around 90% are singletons; the top ten hold more than 4.5%. The source material was peripheral blood, sampled on day 0 of AZD1222 vaccination. The receptors were gathered from an adult in good health. Each CDR3 is given with its conserved first and last residue. The D gene is left open where the match is weak. A clone size is listed for some rows: how often the clone was seen (once, few, many), or a class if it is expanded.

d_gene	abundance	v_gene	len	j_gene	CDR3aa	CDR3nt
TRBD1	-	TRBV7-6	17	TRBJ2-2	CASSFRPQGLNTGELFF	TGTGCCAGCAGCTTTCGACCACAGGGGCTGAACACCGGGGAGCTGTTTTTT
TRBD2	-	TRBV27	16	TRBJ2-7	CASRPLTSGPPSEQYF	TGTGCCAGCAGACCGCTGACTAGCGGGCCCCCATCCGAGCAGTACTTC
-	-	TRBV28	15	TRBJ1-5	CASSLSGEGNQPQHF	TGTGCCAGCAGTTTGTCGGGGGAGGGCAATCAGCCCCAGCATTTT
TRBD1	-	TRBV5-1	15	TRBJ2-7	CASSLGLDRGYEQYF	TGCGCCAGCAGCTTGGGTTTGGACAGGGGCTACGAGCAGTACTTC
TRBD1	-	TRBV28	15	TRBJ1-5	CASRYHRGPNQPQHF	TGTGCCAGCAGGTATCACAGGGGGCCTAATCAGCCCCAGCATTTT
-	-	TRBV12-3/TRBV12-4	13	TRBJ1-1	CASSSSQGTEAFF	TGTGCCAGCAGTTCCTCGCAGGGGACTGAAGCTTTCTTT
-	-	TRBV14	13	TRBJ1-6	CASRQVDNSPLHF	TGTGCCAGCCGACAGGTCGATAATTCACCCCTCCACTTT
-	-	TRBV9	13	TRBJ2-2	CASSVVGSGELFF	TGTGCCAGCAGCGTAGTAGGTTCCGGGGAGCTGTTTTTT
TRBD2	-	TRBV28	17	TRBJ2-1	CASSLWTPSGNWHEQFF	TGTGCCAGCAGTTTATGGACCCCTAGCGGGAACTGGCATGAGCAGTTCTTC
TRBD1	-	TRBV7-2	15	TRBJ2-5	CASSLAPGGEETQYF	TGTGCCAGCAGCTTAGCGCCAGGGGGCGAAGAGACCCAGTACTTC
-	-	TRBV2	15	TRBJ1-1	CASSSDRSSNTEAFF	TGTGCCAGCAGTTCCGACAGGTCCTCGAACACTGAAGCTTTCTTT
TRBD1	-	TRBV7-6	16	TRBJ2-7	CASSPLGGRASYEQYF	TGTGCCAGCAGCCCTTTAGGGGGCAGGGCCTCCTACGAGCAGTACTTC
-	-	TRBV5-1	15	TRBJ1-3	CASSLNGDSGNTIYF	TGCGCCAGCAGCTTAAACGGTGACTCTGGAAACACCATATATTTT
-	-	TRBV7-9	14	TRBJ1-2	CASSLAAAGNGYTF	TGTGCCAGCAGCTTAGCCGCTGCGGGGAATGGCTACACCTTC
-	-	TRBV19	11	TRBJ2-1	CASRIGLEQFF	TGTGCCAGTAGAATAGGGCTGGAGCAGTTCTTC
TRBD2	-	TRBV27	15	TRBJ2-7	CASSSTGGPTYEQYF	TGTGCCAGCAGTTCGACGGGAGGGCCCACCTACGAGCAGTACTTC
-	once	TRBV14	16	TRBJ2-5	CASSLRAQGLGETQYF	TGTGCCAGCAGTCTAAGGGCACAGGGTCTGGGAGAGACCCAGTACTTC
TRBD1	-	TRBV18	15	TRBJ1-1	CASSPRGSGGEAAFF	TGTGCCAGCTCACCACGGGGGTCAGGGGGTGAGGCGGCTTTCTTT
-	-	TRBV6-5	16	TRBJ2-1	CASSWERQSSYNEQFF	TGTGCCAGCAGTTGGGAGCGCCAGAGCTCCTACAATGAGCAGTTCTTC
-	-	TRBV7-2	15	TRBJ2-7	CASSEASSITYEQYF	TGTGCCAGCAGCGAGGCCTCCAGTATAACCTACGAGCAGTACTTC
TRBD2	-	TRBV19	17	TRBJ2-5	CASRPGLVAGGPETQYF	TGTGCCAGTAGACCAGGCCTAGTAGCGGGAGGGCCGGAGACCCAGTACTTC
TRBD2	-	TRBV2	15	TRBJ2-1	CASRRGLAGEHEQFF	TGTGCCAGCAGAAGGGGACTAGCGGGAGAGCATGAGCAGTTCTTC
-	-	TRBV6-5	12	TRBJ2-7	CASSLSGYEQYF	TGTGCCAGCAGTCTTAGCGGATACGAGCAGTACTTC
-	-	TRBV3-1/TRBV3-2	16	TRBJ2-7	CASSHLSGGNSYEQYF	TGTGCCAGCAGCCATTTGAGCGGAGGAAACTCCTACGAGCAGTACTTC
TRBD1	-	TRBV4-1	14	TRBJ2-7	CASSQNRGTYEQYF	TGCGCCAGCAGCCAGAACAGGGGAACCTACGAGCAGTACTTC
-	-	TRBV6-5	14	TRBJ1-1	CASSYKAGSTEAFF	TGTGCCAGCAGTTACAAGGCAGGGAGCACTGAAGCTTTCTTT
-	once	TRBV28	16	TRBJ2-3	CASSSLLRGTTDTQYF	TGTGCCAGCAGTTCCCTTTTGAGGGGGACGACAGATACGCAGTATTTT
-	-	TRBV7-3	15	TRBJ2-3	CASSLNPGNTDTQYF	TGTGCCAGCAGCTTAAATCCAGGGAACACAGATACGCAGTATTTT
-	-	TRBV6-1	15	TRBJ2-1	CASSEKWSSYNEQFF	TGTGCCAGCAGTGAAAAGTGGAGCTCCTACAATGAGCAGTTCTTC
-	once	TRBV19	16	TRBJ1-3	CASSNLSTGPGNTIYF	TGTGCCAGTAGTAACCTTTCCACAGGGCCTGGAAACACCATATATTTT
TRBD2	-	TRBV2	14	TRBJ2-7	CASSEREAPSEQYF	TGTGCCAGCAGTGAACGGGAGGCTCCCTCCGAGCAGTACTTC
TRBD1	-	TRBV18	16	TRBJ1-3	CASSPAGTGRGNTIYF	TGTGCCAGCTCACCCGCGGGGACAGGGCGGGGAAACACCATATATTTT
-	-	TRBV4-1	15	TRBJ2-3	CASSQSGERTDTQYF	TGCGCCAGCAGCCAATCAGGGGAACGCACAGATACGCAGTATTTT
TRBD2	-	TRBV3-1/TRBV3-2	14	TRBJ2-5	CASSPSGGQETQYF	TGTGCCAGCAGCCCCAGCGGGGGGCAAGAGACCCAGTACTTC
TRBD2	-	TRBV6-5	16	TRBJ2-7	CASSYSLGGSSYEQYF	TGTGCCAGCAGTTACTCTTTGGGAGGGAGCTCCTACGAGCAGTACTTC
-	-	TRBV1	16	TRBJ1-3	CTSSQGDSNSGNTIYF	TGCACCAGCAGCCAAGGGGACTCCAACTCTGGAAACACCATATATTTT
TRBD1	-	TRBV5-1	17	TRBJ2-7	CASSSYLDRRPQYEQYF	TGCGCCAGCAGCTCCTACCTGGACAGGCGGCCTCAATACGAGCAGTACTTC
-	-	TRBV5-5	13	TRBJ1-2	CASSPDGNYGYTF	TGTGCCAGCAGCCCGGACGGAAACTATGGCTACACCTTC
TRBD1	-	TRBV28	16	TRBJ2-5	CASSLPSGTGGETQYF	TGTGCCAGCAGTCTCCCCAGCGGGACAGGGGGAGAGACCCAGTACTTC
-	-	TRBV15	11	TRBJ2-3	CATRRSDTQYF	TGTGCCACCCGCAGGTCAGATACGCAGTATTTT
-	-	TRBV4-1	15	TRBJ2-3	CASSQEGVRTDTQYF	TGCGCCAGCAGCCAAGAGGGGGTGCGCACAGATACGCAGTATTTT
-	-	TRBV19	15	TRBJ1-1	CASSIAGRQNTEAFF	TGTGCCAGTAGTATAGCGGGGCGCCAGAACACTGAAGCTTTCTTT
-	-	TRBV7-2	15	TRBJ1-1	CASSLLQGQNTEAFF	TGTGCCAGCAGCTTACTGCAGGGCCAGAACACTGAAGCTTTCTTT
-	-	TRBV12-3/TRBV12-4	12	TRBJ1-4	CASSRQGEKLFF	TGTGCCAGCAGTAGGCAGGGGGAAAAACTGTTTTTT
-	-	TRBV2	14	TRBJ1-2	CASKRGPTNYGYTF	TGTGCCAGCAAACGGGGGCCCACTAACTATGGCTACACCTTC
-	-	TRBV19	13	TRBJ1-6	CASSIESYSPLHF	TGTGCCAGTAGTATAGAAAGTTATTCACCCCTCCACTTT
-	-	TRBV27	15	TRBJ1-2	CASSLSGLGGNGYTF	TGTGCCAGCAGTTTATCAGGGTTGGGTGGTAATGGCTACACCTTC
-	few	TRBV5-1	15	TRBJ1-1	CASSLFRPGSTEAFF	TGCGCCAGCAGCTTGTTTCGCCCGGGGAGCACTGAAGCTTTCTTT
TRBD1	-	TRBV5-1	15	TRBJ1-2	CASSLDEGANYGYTF	TGCGCCAGCAGCTTGGATGAGGGGGCGAACTATGGCTACACCTTC
-	-	TRBV3-1/TRBV3-2	15	TRBJ1-2	CASSQVEGGFGGYTF	TGTGCCAGCAGCCAAGTAGAGGGAGGTTTCGGTGGCTACACCTTC
-	-	TRBV19	14	TRBJ1-4	CASSISGANEKLFF	TGTGCCAGTAGTATATCAGGGGCTAATGAAAAACTGTTTTTT
TRBD1	-	TRBV7-8	15	TRBJ1-4	CASSLVGTGGEKLFF	TGTGCCAGCAGCTTAGTTGGGACAGGGGGCGAAAAACTGTTTTTT
TRBD1	many	TRBV5-6	15	TRBJ1-3	CASSRGHRGGNTIYF	TGTGCCAGCAGTCGAGGGCACAGGGGAGGAAACACCATATATTTT
-	-	TRBV7-8	15	TRBJ2-1	CASSLVLGEGGEQFF	TGTGCCAGCAGCTTAGTGCTAGGGGAAGGGGGTGAGCAGTTCTTC
-	-	TRBV5-1	15	TRBJ1-3	CASRQRTDSGNTIYF	TGCGCCAGCAGACAACGGACAGACTCTGGAAACACCATATATTTT
TRBD1	-	TRBV11-2	13	TRBJ2-4	CASSSMQGDIQYF	TGTGCCAGCAGCTCGATGCAGGGGGACATTCAGTACTTC
-	once	TRBV9	17	TRBJ2-1	CASSLSLTSWTHNEQFF	TGTGCCAGCAGCCTATCGTTGACTAGTTGGACCCACAATGAGCAGTTCTTC